The 27 T cell receptor beta chains reported below all come from one sample, sequenced in a study of beta chain features in type 1 diabetes. What was sequenced were expressed TCRB transcripts, since all of the isolated RNA had been reverse transcribed. Produced via immunoSEQ multiplex PCR; TCRdb's table is partial and in-frame only. The sample consists of some 200,000 clones, around 9.9% of them appearing once. Source material: central memory CD4+ T cells from blood. These receptors originate from a man younger than 35 in good health.

The sample holds a few counts of this clone. This CDR3 is also generated by other DNA sequences in the sample. The chain links TRBV4-2 to TRBJ2-7, with 8 bases identical to TRBD1. This CDR3 contains 13 residues. Germline CDR1 LGHNA, CDR2 YNFKEQ. The trim removed 6 bases at V and 1 base at J, leaving 2 bases unmatched. The CDR3 region is CASSRTGSYEQYF. Written as DNA, the CDR3 is TGTGCCAGCAGTCGGACAGGGTCCTACGAGCAGTACTTC.

The gene calls are TRBV5-1 and TRBJ2-7, with 10 bases lining up with TRBD1. CDR3 size: 14 residues. V was pared by 2 bases and J by 5 bases, with 4 bases of the junction left unmatched. Germline V gene sequence: CDR1 SGHRS, CDR2 YFSETQ. As DNA, the CDR3 is TGCGCCAGCAGCTTCGGGACAGGGGATAACGAGCAGTACTTC. This translates into CASSFGTGDNEQYF.

The chain's CDR3 is CSVEDPTRELFF. DNA of the CDR3: TGCAGCGTTGAAGATCCCACTAGGGAGCTGTTTTTT. The V gene is TRBV29-1, the J gene TRBJ2-2; D call uncertain. V was shortened by 0 bases and J by 9 bases, with 8 bases between the two germline ends. Germline V lookup: CDR1 SQVTM, CDR2 ANQGSEA. The CDR3 extends over 12 amino acids.

The chain has TRBV7-2 and TRBJ1-1, with unresolved D. Germline CDR1 is SGHTA and CDR2 is FQGNSA. With 3 bases removed from V and 0 bases from J, the gap between germline ends came to 5 bases. This CDR3 has 13 amino acids. CDR3 loop: CASSFTMNTEAFF. In DNA form, the CDR3 reads TGTGCCAGCAGCTTCACCATGAACACTGAAGCTTTCTTT.

This clone was counted ten times or more. The chain is built from TRBV10-1 and TRBJ2-3; 7 bases agree with TRBD2. V gave up 6 bases and J gave up 2 bases; unmatched junction bases: 5. The germline V gene has CDR1 WNHNN and CDR2 SYGVQD (reference sequence). This CDR3 has 14 amino acids. The CDR3 DNA is TGCGCCAGCAGGCGGGGGTCTGCCACAGATACGCAGTATTTT. Translating it yields CASRRGSATDTQYF.

The chain couples TRBV29-1 to TRBJ1-1, with D unclear. The V gene lost 7 bases and the J gene lost 0 bases, with 21 bases spanning the gap. This CDR3 is 16 amino acids long. Germline values: CDR1 SQVTM, CDR2 ANQGSEA. CDR3 residues: CSAVSATSSLNTEAFF. CDR3 DNA sequence: TGCAGCGCAGTGTCAGCCACATCATCACTGAACACTGAAGCTTTCTTT.

The chain has TRBV7-9 and TRBJ2-7; no firm D call. The CDR3 spans 11 residues. Between the trimmed V and J ends, which lost 4 bases and 3 bases, there was a span of 4 bases. Germline CDR1 and CDR2: SEHNR and FQNEAQ (reference sequence). This CDR3 is CASSSIYEQYF. CDR3 sequence (DNA): TGTGCCAGCAGCTCGATCTACGAGCAGTACTTC.

The V call is TRBV7-2, the J call TRBJ2-7, with 7 bases aligning to TRBD2. This CDR3 region has 15 residues. Germline CDR1 reads SGHTA; CDR2 reads FQGNSA. Germline trimming cut 2 bases from V and 1 base from J; bases unmatched to any gene: 5. The CDR3 spells CASSLIRGGSYEQYF. DNA of the CDR3: TGTGCCAGCAGCTTAATTCGCGGGGGATCCTACGAGCAGTACTTC.

This clone was seen a handful of times. The chain carries TRBV5-1 and TRBJ2-3, with unresolved D. The CDR3 spans 16 residues. V was shortened by 7 bases and J by 2 bases, with 20 bases between the two germline ends. In germline, CDR1 is SGHRS, CDR2 YFSETQ. CDR3 amino acids: CASGLLPLPNTDTQYF. The CDR3 DNA reads TGCGCCAGCGGGCTTCTCCCTCTGCCGAACACAGATACGCAGTATTTT.

In this sample, this clone turned up many times. This chain joins TRBV7-9 and TRBJ1-5; no clear D. The CDR3 contains 12 residues. Trimming took 1 base from V and 7 from J, leaving 5 bases between them. The V gene's germline CDR1 is SEHNR and CDR2 FQNEAQ (reference sequence). The CDR3 is CASSLDEQPQHF. The DNA for the CDR3 is TGTGCCAGCAGCTTAGACGAGCAGCCCCAGCATTTT.

Comment on this clone: The junction departs from germline at one end; a sequencing error may be responsible. The rearrangement joins TRBV7-9 to TRBJ1-2; no clear D. CDR1 SEHNR and CDR2 FQNEAQ come from the germline V gene (reference sequence). This CDR3 has 13 amino acids. The CDR3 spells CASSPGENPPVGF. For the CDR3, the DNA is TGTGCCAGCAGCCCCGGGGAGAACCCTCCAGTTGGTTTC.

V is TRBV30 and J is TRBJ1-5; TRBD1 agrees at 7 bases. The V gene end was trimmed by 2 bases and the J gene end by 6 bases; junction bases not matched to a gene: 7. The CDR3 is 14 residues long. Germline CDR1 reads GTSNPN; CDR2 reads SVGIG (reference sequence). CDR3: CAWSLTGSAQPQHF. The CDR3 region has the DNA TGTGCCTGGAGTTTGACAGGGTCTGCTCAGCCCCAGCATTTT.

The rearrangement uses TRBV5-1 and TRBJ1-3, with unresolved D. The CDR3 has 15 residues. The germline V gene encodes CDR1 SGHRS and CDR2 YFSETQ. V was pared by 4 bases and J by 2 bases, with 13 bases between. The CDR3 DNA reads as TGCGCCAGCAGCGACATGGCCATGCCTGGAAACACCATATATTTT. It translates to CASSDMAMPGNTIYF. Filled out from reference TRBV5-1 and TRBJ1-3, the complete variable domain reads KAGVTQTPRYLIKTRGQQVTLSCSPISGHRSVSWYQQTPGQGLQFLFEYFSETQRNKGNFPGRFSGRQFSNSRSEMNVSTLELGDSALYLCASSDMAMPGNTIYFGEGSWLTVV.

This clone was counted many times. The V gene is TRBV28, the J gene TRBJ2-3; 14 nucleotides agree with TRBD2. V shed 5 bases, J shed 7 bases, and the junction held 11 bases outside the gene matches. Germline CDR1 and CDR2: MDHEN and SYDVKM. The CDR3 sequence is 17 residues long. The DNA for the CDR3 is TGTGCCAGCAGTCCCGGTGGACTAGCGGGAGGCAGGAATACGCAGTATTTT. Translating gives CASSPGGLAGGRNTQYF.

The chain links TRBV5-1 to TRBJ2-6, with D perhaps TRBD1 or TRBD2 (5 bases each). Trimming removed 0 bases from V and 4 bases from J, with 14 bases in between. Germline V lookup: CDR1 SGHRS, CDR2 YFSETQ. The CDR3 extends over 17 amino acids. Here the CDR3 reads CASSLAYQWDGANVLTF. CDR3 coding DNA: TGCGCCAGCAGCTTGGCCTATCAATGGGACGGGGCCAACGTCCTGACTTTC. Full variable domain (rest looked up from reference TRBV5-1 and TRBJ2-6): KAGVTQTPRYLIKTRGQQVTLSCSPISGHRSVSWYQQTPGQGLQFLFEYFSETQRNKGNFPGRFSGRQFSNSRSEMNVSTLELGDSALYLCASSLAYQWDGANVLTFGAGSRLTVL.

This clone was seen at least ten times. V is TRBV7-2 and J is TRBJ2-3, with D unresolved. This CDR3 comprises 15 residues. The germline V and J ends were trimmed by 1 base and 0 bases, with 8 bases remaining between them. In germline, CDR1 is SGHTA, CDR2 FQGNSA. DNA for the CDR3: TGTGCCAGCAGCTTAGGTCCTGCTAGCACAGATACGCAGTATTTT. It translates to CASSLGPASTDTQYF.

This clone was counted only a few times. The J gene is TRBJ2-7, the V gene TRBV5-1; the match to TRBD2 covers 14 bases. Per germline, CDR1 SGHRS and CDR2 YFSETQ. V lost 4 bases and J lost 2; bases outside the gene matches: 5. The CDR3 contains 16 residues. The DNA of the CDR3 is TGCGCCAGCAGCGGACGACTAGCGGGAGGGCCCTACGAGCAGTACTTC. This sequence encodes CASSGRLAGGPYEQYF.

This clone was recorded a few times. The chain links TRBV4-1 to TRBJ2-6, with a tentative D call TRBD1 (5 bases). The CDR3 consists of 17 residues. CDR1 is MGHRA and CDR2 is YSYEKL in the germline V gene. V gave up 4 bases and J gave up 4 bases, with 17 bases separating them. The CDR3 reads CASSPWTPLVGANVLTF. CDR3 in DNA: TGCGCCAGCAGCCCTTGGACACCCCTTGTGGGGGCCAACGTCCTGACTTTC.

In its sample, this clone was seen many times. The J gene is TRBJ2-3, the V gene TRBV6-5; the match to TRBD1 covers 8 bases. The CDR3 has 14 residues. Germline CDR1 is MNHEY and CDR2 is SVGAGI. The J segment lost 6 bases and the V segment lost 5 bases, leaving 7 bases of the junction unmatched. CDR3 in amino acids: CASSDRGSWDTQYF. CDR3 coding DNA: TGTGCCAGCAGTGACAGGGGTTCCTGGGATACGCAGTATTTT.

J is TRBJ2-5 and V is TRBV28, with 13 bases fitting TRBD2. TRBJ2-7 matches the DNA end more closely, so the J call is doubtful. This CDR3 has 16 amino acids. CDR1 and CDR2 from the germline V gene are MDHEN and SYDVKM. For the CDR3, the DNA is TGTGCCAGCAGGCCGCCCGGACTAGCGGGAGTATACGAGCAGTACTTC. It is translated as CASRPPGLAGVYEQYF.

As DNA, the CDR3 is TGTGCCAGCAGTACCGCGGGGTGGGGGTCTGGAAACACCATATATTTT. Amino acids: CASSTAGWGSGNTIYF. The chain carries TRBV27 and TRBJ1-3; D is possibly TRBD1 (5 bases). Germline lookup yields CDR1 MNHEY and CDR2 SMNVEV (reference sequence). Trimming pared 5 bases from V and 1 base from J, leaving 15 bases between. The length of the CDR3 is 16 residues.

This clone was detected many times. The identical CDR3 is also encoded by other nucleotide sequences in the sample. This chain links TRBV30 with TRBJ1-1; 7 bases match TRBD1. Germline V gene lookup returns CDR1 GTSNPN and CDR2 SVGIG (reference sequence). This CDR3 is 12 amino acids long. In DNA form, the CDR3 reads TGTGCTTGGTCGACAGGGCGGACTGAAGCTTTCTTT. Its translation: CAWSTGRTEAFF.

A few counts support this clone. The chain carries TRBV29-1 and TRBJ1-1; the D gene is possibly TRBD1 (6 bases). Germline assignment: CDR1 SQVTM and CDR2 ANQGSEA. CDR3 size: 13 residues. V was clipped by 7 bases and J by 0 bases, with 12 bases between them. As DNA, the CDR3 is TGCAGCGCATCCGGACAGATGAACACTGAAGCTTTCTTT. This sequence encodes CSASGQMNTEAFF.

The sample holds a few counts of this clone. The limits of the CDR3 on the DNA are not certain, so only TCRdb's listed CDR3 is given. The CDR3 is CASSFGNGLAGERSFYEQFF. The rearrangement links TRBV5-4 to TRBJ2-1; the listed D gene, TRBD2, was not tested against the DNA. CDR1 and CDR2 (germline): SGHNT, YYREEE (reference sequence). The CDR3 contains 20 residues when both ends are counted.

Ten or more counts support this clone. The sample carries other DNA sequences with the same CDR3. CDR3 DNA sequence: TGCAGCGTTGCCACAGGCGTCCCGCCCTACGAGCAGTACTTC. Translating gives CSVATGVPPYEQYF. This chain links TRBV29-1 with TRBJ2-7, with D possibly being TRBD1 (5 bases). Germline-derived CDR1 and CDR2 are SQVTM and ANQGSEA. The V and J ends lost 4 bases and 2 bases respectively, with 15 bases between them. This CDR3 contains 14 residues.

This clone was seen many times. V gene TRBV9 combines with J gene TRBJ2-7; 8 bases fit TRBD2. The length of the CDR3 is 15 residues. V gave up 3 bases and J gave up 3 bases; unmatched junction bases: 8. Per the germline V gene, CDR1 is SGDLS and CDR2 is YYNGEE. CDR3 DNA: TGTGCCAGCAGCGCCTCCCCGGGGGGGTACTACGAGCAGTACTTC. Its translation: CASSASPGGYYEQYF.

The rearrangement uses TRBV7-3 and TRBJ2-7, with a possible D match to TRBD2 (6 bases). Trimming left V 5 bases short and J 3 bases short, with 11 bases between. The CDR3 is made up of 13 amino acids. CDR1 is SGHTA, CDR2 FQGTGA, per germline. Here the CDR3 DNA reads TGTGCCAGCAGCCCTAGGCGGGGCTACGAGCAGTACTTC. Protein: CASSPRRGYEQYF. Drawing the rest from reference TRBV7-3 and TRBJ2-7, the complete variable domain is GAGVSQTPSNKVTEKGKYVELRCDPISGHTALYWYRQSLGQGPEFLIYFQGTGAADDSGLPNDRFFAVRPEGSVSTLKIQRTERGDSAVYLCASSPRRGYEQYFGPGTRLTVT.